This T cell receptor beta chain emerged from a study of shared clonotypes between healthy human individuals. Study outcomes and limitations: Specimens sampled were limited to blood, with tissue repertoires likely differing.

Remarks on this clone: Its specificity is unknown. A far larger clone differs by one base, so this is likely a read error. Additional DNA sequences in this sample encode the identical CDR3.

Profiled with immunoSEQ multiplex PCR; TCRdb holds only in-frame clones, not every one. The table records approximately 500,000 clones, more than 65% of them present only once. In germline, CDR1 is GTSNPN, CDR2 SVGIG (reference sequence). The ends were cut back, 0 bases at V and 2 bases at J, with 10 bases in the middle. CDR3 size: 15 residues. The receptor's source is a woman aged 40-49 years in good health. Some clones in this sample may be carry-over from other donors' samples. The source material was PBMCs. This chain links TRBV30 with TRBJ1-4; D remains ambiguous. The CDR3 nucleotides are TGTGCCTGGAGTGTACTGGGCGGTACTAATGAAAAACTGTTTTTT. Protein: CAWSVLGGTNEKLFF.